These 23 T cell receptor beta chains were all obtained from the same sample, sequenced in a study of cytotoxic CD8 clonotypes in ibrutinib-treated CLL. The repertoire was sequenced with immunoSEQ multiplex PCR; TCRdb's copy has only in-frame clones and lacks some. Found here are around 310,000 clones, roughly 80% of them singletons; the top ten hold more than 6%. Sample: PBMCs, taken before ibrutinib treatment. These receptor sequences come from a human donor with chronic lymphocytic leukemia.

The V gene is TRBV29-1, the J gene TRBJ2-7, with D maybe TRBD2 (6 bases). The CDR3 is 14 residues long. The V and J ends lost 6 bases and 1 base respectively, with 16 bases between them. Germline V gene sequence: CDR1 SQVTM, CDR2 ANQGSEA. The CDR3 loop reads CSVGTRDQSYEQYF. The CDR3 DNA follows: TGCAGCGTCGGGACTCGAGATCAATCCTACGAGCAGTACTTC.

This chain connects TRBV6-5 to TRBJ1-2; D might be TRBD1 (6 bases). This CDR3 is 12 amino acids long. Trimming removed 7 bases from V and 7 bases from J, with 13 bases in between. The germline V gene has CDR1 MNHEY and CDR2 SVGAGI. The CDR3 loop reads CASTRGPGGYTF. The CDR3 DNA sequence: TGTGCCAGCACCAGGGGTCCTGGTGGCTACACCTTC.

The rearrangement joins TRBV29-1 to TRBJ2-7, with D possibly TRBD1 on 5 matching bases. V lost 3 bases and J lost 3, with 15 bases in between. This CDR3 is built from 14 residues. CDR1 SQVTM and CDR2 ANQGSEA come from the germline V gene. CDR3: CSVEYWGSDYEQYF. The DNA of the CDR3 is TGCAGCGTTGAGTACTGGGGCTCAGACTACGAGCAGTACTTC.

The gene calls are TRBV21-1 and TRBJ2-7; the DNA was not compared with TRBD1, the D call given in the table. TRBV21-1 is annotated as a pseudogene. This CDR3 has 13 amino acids. The CDR3 here is CARETGRGYEQYF. CDR3 coding DNA: TGTGCCCGCGAGACAGGGCGGGGATACGAGCAGTACTTC.

J is TRBJ2-1 and V is TRBV29-1, with D perhaps given as TRBD1 or TRBD2 (5 bases each). V shed 7 bases and J shed 8 bases, with 12 bases lying between them. The CDR3 contains 11 residues. In germline, CDR1 is SQVTM, CDR2 ANQGSEA. CDR3 amino acids: CSAIWGYEQFF. Written as DNA, the CDR3 is TGCAGCGCTATTTGGGGGTATGAGCAGTTCTTC.

The genes are TRBV7-2 and TRBJ2-5, with TRBD1 matching over 11 bases. Germline loops: CDR1 SGHTA, CDR2 FQGNSA. V was clipped by 5 bases and J by 1 base; unmatched bases: 9. This CDR3 contains 17 residues. The CDR3 region has the DNA TGTGCCAGCAGCCCCCTCGGGACAGGGGGGGGCCAAGAGACCCAGTACTTC. Encoded protein: CASSPLGTGGGQETQYF.

Only one count was recorded for this clone. The rearrangement uses TRBV30 and TRBJ2-3; tentative D call: TRBD2 (6 bases). With 1 base removed from V and 4 bases from J, the gap between germline ends came to 15 bases. The CDR3 covers 15 residues. Germline V gene sequence: CDR1 GTSNPN, CDR2 SVGIG (reference sequence). CDR3 sequence (DNA): TGTGCCTGGAGTGGGCCCGGGGGAGCGGCAGATACGCAGTATTTT. It specifies CAWSGPGGAADTQYF. The whole variable domain, filled in from reference TRBV30 and TRBJ2-3, reads SQTIHQWPATLVQPVGSPLSLECTVEGTSNPNLYWYRQAAGRGLQLLFYSVGIGQISSEVPQNLSASRPQDRQFILSSKKLLLSDSGFYLCAWSGPGGAADTQYFGPGTRLTVL.

The V call is TRBV9, the J call TRBJ2-1; the match to TRBD2 covers 13 bases. This CDR3 has 17 amino acids. V shed 3 bases and J 2 bases; nucleotides not matched to a gene: 5. CDR1 is SGDLS, CDR2 YYNGEE, per germline. CDR3 bases: TGTGCCAGCAGCGGGACTAGCGGGAGTCAAACCTACAATGAGCAGTTCTTC. Its protein product is CASSGTSGSQTYNEQFF.

The rearrangement joins TRBV11-2 to TRBJ1-1; D gene ambiguous. V lost 2 bases and J lost 8, with 9 bases in between. This CDR3 comprises 12 residues. The germline gives CDR1 SGHAT, CDR2 FQNNGV. The CDR3 DNA sequence: TGTGCCAGCAGCTTACGTGTCGGGGAAGCTTTCTTT. This translates into CASSLRVGEAFF.

This sequence joins TRBV18 and TRBJ1-1; the D is unclear. Trimming took off 6 bases at V and 0 bases at J, with 17 bases between the two ends. The germline V gene encodes CDR1 KGHSH and CDR2 LQKENI. The CDR3 runs to 16 residues. CDR3 sequence reads: CASSSPSLGLNTEAFF. CDR3 nucleotide sequence: TGTGCCAGCTCCTCTCCCTCCCTAGGGTTGAACACTGAAGCTTTCTTT.

CDR3 residues: CASSPRGGGATDTQYF. The DNA for the CDR3 is TGTGCCAGCAGCCCTAGGGGCGGCGGAGCCACAGATACGCAGTATTTT. V is TRBV7-2 and J is TRBJ2-3; perhaps TRBD1 as D (5 bases). Trimming stripped 5 bases from V and 2 bases from J, with 17 bases between. Germline CDR1 SGHTA, CDR2 FQGNSA. This CDR3 is 16 amino acids long.

This chain connects TRBV4-3 to TRBJ1-1; a weak D match, TRBD1 (5 bases). The CDR3 is 15 amino acids. Germline V CDR1 and CDR2: LGHNA, YSLEER. Trimming took 1 base from V and 11 from J, leaving 20 bases between them. Here the CDR3 reads CASSQGLLQGLGAFF. The CDR3 bases are TGCGCCAGCAGCCAAGGTCTCTTGCAGGGCCTAGGGGCTTTCTTT.

This chain links TRBV5-1 with TRBJ1-2; D is unclear. Germline loops: CDR1 SGHRS, CDR2 YFSETQ. The CDR3 length is 13 residues. V was cut by 0 bases and J by 4 bases, with 7 bases left in between. The CDR3 reads CASSLALSYGYTF. The CDR3 DNA reads TGCGCCAGCAGCTTGGCCCTGTCCTATGGCTACACCTTC.

The chain uses TRBV28 and TRBJ2-7; TRBD1 matches at 10 bases. The ends lost 7 bases at V and 12 bases at J; junction bases unmatched: 18. CDR3 length equals 15 residues. In germline, CDR1 is MDHEN, CDR2 SYDVKM. The CDR3 spells CASTSTGGTSYRLYF. CDR3 DNA sequence: TGTGCCAGCACCTCGACAGGGGGCACTTCCTATAGACTGTACTTC.

The chain joins TRBV4-2 to TRBJ2-5; TRBD1 or TRBD2 may be the D gene (6 bases each). The germline CDR1 and CDR2 sequences are LGHNA and YNFKEQ. V lost 5 bases and J 7 bases, leaving 20 bases between the germline ends. The CDR3 runs 15 residues. The CDR3 loop is CASSDTGAGWGTQYF. Here the CDR3 DNA reads TGTGCCAGCAGCGATACGGGGGCGGGATGGGGGACCCAGTACTTC.

On this clone itself: Other DNA sequences in this sample translate to the same CDR3. The rearrangement joins TRBV18 to TRBJ2-7; the D gene is possibly TRBD1 (5 bases). The CDR3 is made up of 13 amino acids. Germline CDR1 is KGHSH and CDR2 is LQKENI. V was pared by 3 bases and J by 5 bases, with 11 bases between. In DNA, the CDR3 is TGTGCCAGCTCACCCCAGGGTTACCACGAGCAGTACTTC. Translation: CASSPQGYHEQYF.

The V call is TRBV7-2, the J call TRBJ2-1; tentatively, D is TRBD2 (5 bases). Trimming took off 6 bases at V and 1 base at J, with 13 bases between the two ends. Germline V CDR1 and CDR2: SGHTA, FQGNSA. There are 15 residues in the CDR3. CDR3 DNA sequence: TGTGCCAGCAGGGCTGGCGGACTGTCCTACAATGAGCAGTTCTTC. Translation gives CASRAGGLSYNEQFF.

The rearrangement links TRBV18 to TRBJ2-1; weak D call: TRBD1 (6 bases). Germline lookup yields CDR1 KGHSH and CDR2 LQKENI. The CDR3 covers 15 residues. Trimming stripped 4 bases from V and 0 bases from J, with 10 bases between. The CDR3 DNA is TGTGCCAGCTCACGGGACATCAGCTCCTACAATGAGCAGTTCTTC. Its protein is CASSRDISSYNEQFF. The variable domain in full, completed from reference TRBV18 and TRBJ2-1, reads NAGVMQNPRHLVRRRGQEARLRCSPMKGHSHVYWYRQLPEEGLKFMVYLQKENIIDESGMPKERFSAEFPKEGPSILRIQQVVRGDSAAYFCASSRDISSYNEQFFGPGTRLTVL.

The chain couples TRBV29-1 to TRBJ1-1, with D possibly TRBD1 on 6 matching bases. V lost 6 bases to trimming and J lost 1 base, with 12 bases between them. From germline, CDR1 is SQVTM and CDR2 ANQGSEA. This CDR3 is built from 13 residues. In DNA, the CDR3 is TGCAGCGTAACCGGACAGTGGAACACTGAAGCTTTCTTT. Its protein product is CSVTGQWNTEAFF.

The CDR3 DNA sequence: TGTGCCACCAGCGGCGTCCCGGGACTAGTTTCCGATGAGCAGTTCTTC. Its translation: CATSGVPGLVSDEQFF. The chain has TRBV15 and TRBJ2-1; 8 nucleotides line up with TRBD2. V lost 5 bases to trimming and J lost 8 bases; unmatched junction nucleotides: 14. From germline, CDR1 is LNHNV and CDR2 YYDKDF (reference sequence). The CDR3 sequence is 16 residues long.

This clone was seen a few times. This chain links TRBV18 with TRBJ1-1; 8 nucleotides align to TRBD1. Germline CDR1 KGHSH, CDR2 LQKENI. The CDR3 loop spans 16 amino acids. After removal of 3 bases from V and 3 bases from J, the junction contained 9 bases not matched to a gene. The CDR3 is CASSPWTGSGDTEAFF. As DNA, the CDR3 is TGTGCCAGCTCACCTTGGACAGGGTCGGGTGACACTGAAGCTTTCTTT.

The V and J genes are TRBV25-1 and TRBJ1-3; D uncertain. Germline CDR1 MGHDK, CDR2 SYGVNS. This CDR3 spans 15 amino acids. Trimming took 3 bases from V and 0 from J, leaving 9 bases between them. This CDR3 is CASSDHPNSGNTIYF. Here the CDR3 DNA reads TGTGCCAGCAGTGACCACCCCAACTCTGGAAACACCATATATTTT.

This chain links TRBV18 with TRBJ2-1, with 8 bases fitting TRBD2. Germline CDR1 reads KGHSH; CDR2 reads LQKENI. Losses at the gene ends were 4 bases for V and 8 bases for J; bases not matched to a gene: 13. There are 16 residues in the CDR3. The CDR3 DNA reads as TGTGCCAGCTCACTCAATCCACTAGCGGAACCGGATGAGCAGTTCTTC. Protein sequence: CASSLNPLAEPDEQFF.